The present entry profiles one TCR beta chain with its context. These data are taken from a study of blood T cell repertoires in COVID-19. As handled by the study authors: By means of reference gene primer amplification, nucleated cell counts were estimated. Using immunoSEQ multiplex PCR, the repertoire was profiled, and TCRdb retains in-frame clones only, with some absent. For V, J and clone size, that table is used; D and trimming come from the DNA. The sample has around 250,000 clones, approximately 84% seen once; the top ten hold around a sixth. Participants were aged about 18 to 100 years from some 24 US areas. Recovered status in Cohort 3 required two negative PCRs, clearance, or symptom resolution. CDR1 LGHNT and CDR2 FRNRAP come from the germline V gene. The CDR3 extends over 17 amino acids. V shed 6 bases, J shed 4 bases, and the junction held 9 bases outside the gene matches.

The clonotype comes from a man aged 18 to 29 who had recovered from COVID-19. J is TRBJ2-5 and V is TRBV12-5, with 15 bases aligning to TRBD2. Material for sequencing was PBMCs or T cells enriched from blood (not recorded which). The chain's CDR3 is CASGTGTSGGRGETQYF. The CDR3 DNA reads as TGTGCTAGTGGGACCGGGACTAGCGGGGGGCGGGGAGAGACCCAGTACTTC.